The source of this T cell receptor beta chain is a study of tumor-infiltrating lymphocytes in localized non-small cell lung cancer. Background on the study: From each patient, both tumor and uninvolved lung, non-adjacent to tumor, were sampled. Study observations and caveats: T-cell fraction did not differ between immunotypes IM1 and IM2. Each assay used a separate piece of the same tissue.

Germline V gene sequence: CDR1 SQVTM, CDR2 ANQGSEA. The CDR3 loop spans 16 amino acids. Trimming removed 0 bases from V and 3 bases from J; junction bases left unmatched: 6. This clone was picked up a small number of times. Antigen specificity is unknown. The repertoire was sequenced with immunoSEQ multiplex PCR; TCRdb's copy has only in-frame clones and lacks some. The repertoire has approximately 24,000 clones, approximately 64% of them found once; the top ten carry more than 5%. Sample: lung tumor tissue. The chain has TRBV29-1 and TRBJ2-2; 8 bases fit TRBD2. The clonotype originates from a human donor with non-small cell lung cancer. CDR3 sequence: CSVEDWTSTYTGELFF. DNA of the CDR3: TGCAGCGTTGAAGATTGGACTAGCACATACACCGGGGAGCTGTTTTTT.